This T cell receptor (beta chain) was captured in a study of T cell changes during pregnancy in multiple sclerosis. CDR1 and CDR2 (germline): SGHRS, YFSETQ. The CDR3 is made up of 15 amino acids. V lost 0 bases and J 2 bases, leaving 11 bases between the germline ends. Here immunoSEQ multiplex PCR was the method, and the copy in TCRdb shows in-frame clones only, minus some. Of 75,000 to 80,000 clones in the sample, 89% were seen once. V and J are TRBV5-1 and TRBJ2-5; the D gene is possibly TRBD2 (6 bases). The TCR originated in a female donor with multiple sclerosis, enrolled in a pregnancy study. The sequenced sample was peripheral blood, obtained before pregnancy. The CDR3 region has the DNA TGCGCCAGCAGCTTGGGGAGGGGACCACAAGAGACCCAGTACTTC. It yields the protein CASSLGRGPQETQYF.